This T cell receptor (beta chain) is drawn from a study of T cell responses to AZD1222 COVID-19 vaccine. General study results and limits: Reports indicate that nearly half of spike-specific TCRs are directed at unmutated variant regions.

Note on this clone: The target antigen is unknown.

The length of the CDR3 is 13 residues. V was trimmed by 3 bases and J by 9 bases, leaving 12 bases between them. Only in-frame clones appear in the TCRdb table, and some are missing; sequencing was by immunoSEQ multiplex PCR. The sample contains about 54,000 clones, less than 90% of which appear only once. The chain recombines TRBV12-3 or TRBV12-4 with TRBJ2-1; D is possibly TRBD2 (6 bases). This receptor was obtained from an adult who received the AZD1222 COVID-19 vaccine. The sequencing here drew on peripheral blood, taken 28 days after the second AZD1222 dose. The CDR3 DNA reads as TGTGCCAGCAGTTTTCGGCGGGGCGGTGAGCAGTTCTTC. It encodes CASSFRRGGEQFF.